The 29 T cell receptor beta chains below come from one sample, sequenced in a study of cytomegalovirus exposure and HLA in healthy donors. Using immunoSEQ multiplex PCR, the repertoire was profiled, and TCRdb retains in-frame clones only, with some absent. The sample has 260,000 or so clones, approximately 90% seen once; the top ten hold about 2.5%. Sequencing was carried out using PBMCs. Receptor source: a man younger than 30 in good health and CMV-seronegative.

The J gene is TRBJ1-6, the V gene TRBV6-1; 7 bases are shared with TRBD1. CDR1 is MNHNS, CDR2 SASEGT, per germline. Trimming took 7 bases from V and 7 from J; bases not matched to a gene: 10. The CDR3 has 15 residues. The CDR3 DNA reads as TGTGCCAGCATAAGGAATACAGGGGTGAATTCACCCCTCCACTTT. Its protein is CASIRNTGVNSPLHF.

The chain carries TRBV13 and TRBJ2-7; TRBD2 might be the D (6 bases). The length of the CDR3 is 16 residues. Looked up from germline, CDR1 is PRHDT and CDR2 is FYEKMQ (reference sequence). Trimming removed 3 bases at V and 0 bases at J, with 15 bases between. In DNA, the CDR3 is TGTGCCAGCAGCTTCGGTGTAGCGGCTCCCTCCTACGAGCAGTACTTC. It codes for CASSFGVAAPSYEQYF.

In DNA form, the CDR3 reads TGTGCCAGCAGCTTCTCCCACAGGGTCATGGGCACAGATACGCAGTATTTT. Protein product: CASSFSHRVMGTDTQYF. The chain joins TRBV7-3 to TRBJ2-3; D possibly corresponds to TRBD1 (6 bases). With 3 bases removed from V and 1 base from J, the gap between germline ends came to 17 bases. Germline V gives CDR1 SGHTA, CDR2 FQGTGA. CDR3 length: 17 amino acids.

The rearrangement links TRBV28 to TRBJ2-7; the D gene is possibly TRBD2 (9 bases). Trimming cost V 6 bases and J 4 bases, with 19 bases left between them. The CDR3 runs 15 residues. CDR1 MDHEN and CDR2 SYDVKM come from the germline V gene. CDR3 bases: TGTGCCAGCAGCCTAGCGGGACAGGCATTTTACGAGCAGTACTTC. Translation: CASSLAGQAFYEQYF.

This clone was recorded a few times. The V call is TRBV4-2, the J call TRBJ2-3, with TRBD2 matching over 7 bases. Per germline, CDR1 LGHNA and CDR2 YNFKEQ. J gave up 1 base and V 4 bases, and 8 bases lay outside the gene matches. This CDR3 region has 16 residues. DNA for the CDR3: TGTGCCAGCAGCCTATTGGCTACTAGCGGCACAGATACGCAGTATTTT. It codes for CASSLLATSGTDTQYF.

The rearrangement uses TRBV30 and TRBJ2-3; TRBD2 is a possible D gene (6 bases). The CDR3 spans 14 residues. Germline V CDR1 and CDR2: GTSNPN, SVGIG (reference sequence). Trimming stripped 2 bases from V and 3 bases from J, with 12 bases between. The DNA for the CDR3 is TGTGCCTGGAGTTGGGGGGTAGAAACAGATACGCAGTATTTT. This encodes CAWSWGVETDTQYF.

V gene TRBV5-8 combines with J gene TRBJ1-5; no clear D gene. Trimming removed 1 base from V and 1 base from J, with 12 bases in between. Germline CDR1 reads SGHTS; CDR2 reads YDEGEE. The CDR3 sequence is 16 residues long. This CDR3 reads CASSLTSTVSNQPQHF. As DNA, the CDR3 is TGTGCCAGCAGCTTGACCTCCACAGTGAGCAATCAGCCCCAGCATTTT.

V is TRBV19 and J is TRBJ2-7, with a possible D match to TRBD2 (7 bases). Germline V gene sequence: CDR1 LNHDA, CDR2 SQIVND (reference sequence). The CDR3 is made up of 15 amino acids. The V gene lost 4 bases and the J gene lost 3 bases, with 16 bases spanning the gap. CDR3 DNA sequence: TGTGCCAGTAGTAGCGGGGAAAGGGGGGGCTACGAGCAGTACTTC. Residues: CASSSGERGGYEQYF.

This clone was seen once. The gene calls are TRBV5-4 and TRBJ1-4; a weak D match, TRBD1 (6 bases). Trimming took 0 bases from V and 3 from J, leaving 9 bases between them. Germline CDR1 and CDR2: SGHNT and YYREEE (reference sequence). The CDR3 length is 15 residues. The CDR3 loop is CASSLGSGANEKLFF. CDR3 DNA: TGTGCCAGCAGCTTGGGGTCAGGGGCTAATGAAAAACTGTTTTTT.

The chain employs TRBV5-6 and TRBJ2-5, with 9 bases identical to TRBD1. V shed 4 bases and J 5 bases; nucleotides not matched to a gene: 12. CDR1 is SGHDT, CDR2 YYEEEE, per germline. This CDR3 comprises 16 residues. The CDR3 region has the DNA TGTGCCAGCAGCCCACCTTGGGGACAGGGAACGGAGACCCAGTACTTC. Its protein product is CASSPPWGQGTETQYF.

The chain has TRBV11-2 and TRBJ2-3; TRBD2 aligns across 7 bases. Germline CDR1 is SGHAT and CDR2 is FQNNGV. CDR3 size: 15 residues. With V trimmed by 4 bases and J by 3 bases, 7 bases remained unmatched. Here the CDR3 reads CASSSLSGETDTQYF. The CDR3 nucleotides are TGTGCCAGCAGCTCCCTCAGCGGGGAGACAGATACGCAGTATTTT.

Here the CDR3 reads CAWSTPGQGNSPLHF. The DNA of the CDR3 is TGTGCCTGGAGTACGCCGGGACAGGGTAATTCACCCCTCCACTTT. The genes are TRBV30 and TRBJ1-6, with TRBD1 matching 9 bases. The ends lost 2 bases at V and 6 bases at J; junction bases unmatched: 5. Germline assignment: CDR1 GTSNPN and CDR2 SVGIG (reference sequence). The CDR3 contains 15 residues.

This CDR3 reads CASTGGAINEQFF. The CDR3 DNA reads TGTGCCAGCACGGGCGGGGCAATCAATGAGCAGTTCTTC. The rearrangement uses TRBV27 and TRBJ2-1, with D possibly being TRBD2 (6 bases). CDR1 and CDR2 (germline): MNHEY, SMNVEV (reference sequence). CDR3 length: 13 residues. Trimming took off 7 bases at V and 6 bases at J, with 13 bases between the two ends.

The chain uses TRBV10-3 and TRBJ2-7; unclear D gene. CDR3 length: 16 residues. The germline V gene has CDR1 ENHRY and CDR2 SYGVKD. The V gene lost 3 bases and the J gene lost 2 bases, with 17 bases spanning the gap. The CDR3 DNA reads TGTGCCATCAGTGACCTCCCCCTAACCACCCCCTACGAGCAGTACTTC. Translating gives CAISDLPLTTPYEQYF.

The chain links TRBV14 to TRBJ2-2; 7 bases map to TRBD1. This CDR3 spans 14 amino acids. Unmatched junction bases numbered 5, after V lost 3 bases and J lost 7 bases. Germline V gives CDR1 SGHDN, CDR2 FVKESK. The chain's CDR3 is CASSHNRGGGELFF. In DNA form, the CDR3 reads TGTGCCAGCAGCCATAACAGGGGCGGCGGGGAGCTGTTTTTT.

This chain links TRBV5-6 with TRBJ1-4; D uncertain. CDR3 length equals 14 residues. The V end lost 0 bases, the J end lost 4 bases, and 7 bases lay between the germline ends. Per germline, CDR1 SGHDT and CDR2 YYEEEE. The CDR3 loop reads CASSLAPYNEKLFF. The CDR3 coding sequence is TGTGCCAGCAGCTTGGCCCCCTATAATGAAAAACTGTTTTTT.

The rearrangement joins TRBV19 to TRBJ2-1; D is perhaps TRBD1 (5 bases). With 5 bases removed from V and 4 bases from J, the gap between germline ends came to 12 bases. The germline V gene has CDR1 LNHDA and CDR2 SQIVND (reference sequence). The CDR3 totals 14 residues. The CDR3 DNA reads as TGTGCCAGTAGTCAGGGTAAGGGATACAATGAGCAGTTCTTC. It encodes CASSQGKGYNEQFF.

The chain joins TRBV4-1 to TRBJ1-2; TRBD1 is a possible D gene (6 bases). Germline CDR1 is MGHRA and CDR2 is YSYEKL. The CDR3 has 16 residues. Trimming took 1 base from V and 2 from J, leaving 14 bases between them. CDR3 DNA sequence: TGCGCCAGCAGCCAAGTAGGGGGGGGCGAGAACTATGGCTACACCTTC. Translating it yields CASSQVGGGENYGYTF.

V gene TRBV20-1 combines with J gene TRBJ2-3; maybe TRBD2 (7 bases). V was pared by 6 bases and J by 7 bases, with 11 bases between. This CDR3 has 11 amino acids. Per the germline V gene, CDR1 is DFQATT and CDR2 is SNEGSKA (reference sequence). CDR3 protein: CSAGGGNTQYF. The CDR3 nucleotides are TGCAGTGCGGGAGGGGGGAATACGCAGTATTTT.

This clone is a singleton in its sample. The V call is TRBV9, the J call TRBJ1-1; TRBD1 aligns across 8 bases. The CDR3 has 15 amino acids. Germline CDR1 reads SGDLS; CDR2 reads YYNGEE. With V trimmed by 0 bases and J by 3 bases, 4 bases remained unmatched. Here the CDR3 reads CASSVGDRSYTEAFF. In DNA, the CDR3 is TGTGCCAGCAGCGTAGGGGACAGGAGTTACACTGAAGCTTTCTTT. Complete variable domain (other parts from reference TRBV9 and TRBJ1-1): DSGVTQTPKHLITATGQRVTLRCSPRSGDLSVYWYQQSLDQGLQFLIQYYNGEERAKGNILERFSAQQFPDLHSELNLSSLELGDSALYFCASSVGDRSYTEAFFGQGTRLTVV.

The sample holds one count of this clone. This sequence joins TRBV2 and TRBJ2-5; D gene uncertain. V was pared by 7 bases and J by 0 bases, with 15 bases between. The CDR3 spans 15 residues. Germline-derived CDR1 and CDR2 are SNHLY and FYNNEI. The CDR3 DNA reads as TGTGCCAGCACACGAAGTGCTACGTACCAAGAGACCCAGTACTTC. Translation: CASTRSATYQETQYF. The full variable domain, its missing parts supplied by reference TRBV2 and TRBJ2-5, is EPEVTQTPSHQVTQMGQEVILRCVPISNHLYFYWYRQILGQKVEFLVSFYNNEISEKSEIFDDQFSVERPDGSNFTLKIRSTKLEDSAMYFCASTRSATYQETQYFGPGTRLLVL.

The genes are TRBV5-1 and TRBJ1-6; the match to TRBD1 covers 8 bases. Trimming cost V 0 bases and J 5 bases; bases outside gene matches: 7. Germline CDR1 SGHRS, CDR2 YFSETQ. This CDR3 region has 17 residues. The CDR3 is CASSLAPGGADNSPLHF. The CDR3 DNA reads TGCGCCAGCAGCTTGGCCCCAGGGGGCGCGGATAATTCACCCCTCCACTTT.

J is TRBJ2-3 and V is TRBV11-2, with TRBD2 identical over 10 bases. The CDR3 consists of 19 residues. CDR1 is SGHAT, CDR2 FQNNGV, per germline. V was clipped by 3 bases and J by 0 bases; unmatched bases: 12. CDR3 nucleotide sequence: TGTGCCAGCAGCTTCAGGCCGAGCGGGGGGGCCACCAGCACAGATACGCAGTATTTT. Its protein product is CASSFRPSGGATSTDTQYF.

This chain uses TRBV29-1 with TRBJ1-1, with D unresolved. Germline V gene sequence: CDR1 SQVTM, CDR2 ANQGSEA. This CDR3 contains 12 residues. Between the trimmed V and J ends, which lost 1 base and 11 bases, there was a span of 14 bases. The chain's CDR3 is CSVEVEPARAFF. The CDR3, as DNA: TGCAGCGTTGAAGTGGAGCCCGCGCGGGCTTTCTTT.

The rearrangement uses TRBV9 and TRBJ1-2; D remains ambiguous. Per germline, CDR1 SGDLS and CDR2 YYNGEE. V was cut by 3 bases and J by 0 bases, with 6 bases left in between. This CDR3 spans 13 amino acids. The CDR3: CASSASTNYGYTF. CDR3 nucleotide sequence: TGTGCCAGCAGCGCCTCTACTAACTATGGCTACACCTTC.

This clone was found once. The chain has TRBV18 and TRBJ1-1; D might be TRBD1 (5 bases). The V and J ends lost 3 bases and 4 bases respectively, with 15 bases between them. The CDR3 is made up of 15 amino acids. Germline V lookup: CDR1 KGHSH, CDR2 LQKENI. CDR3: CASSPSQGSVTEAFF. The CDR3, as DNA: TGTGCCAGCTCACCTTCTCAGGGTTCGGTCACTGAAGCTTTCTTT.

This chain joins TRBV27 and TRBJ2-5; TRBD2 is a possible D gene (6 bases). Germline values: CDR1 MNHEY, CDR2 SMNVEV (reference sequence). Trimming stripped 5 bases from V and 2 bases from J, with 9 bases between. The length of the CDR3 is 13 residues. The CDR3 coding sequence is TGTGCCAGCAGTAGGGGACTTCAAGAGACCCAGTACTTC. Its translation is CASSRGLQETQYF.

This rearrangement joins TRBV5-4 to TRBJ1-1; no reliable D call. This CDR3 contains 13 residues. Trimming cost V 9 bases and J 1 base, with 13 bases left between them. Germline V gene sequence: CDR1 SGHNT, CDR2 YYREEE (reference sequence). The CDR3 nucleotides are TGTGCCACATCCGCGGTCCGGAACACTGAAGCTTTCTTT. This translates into CATSAVRNTEAFF. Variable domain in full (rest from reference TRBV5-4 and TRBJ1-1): ETGVTQSPTHLIKTRGQQVTLRCSSQSGHNTVSWYQQALGQGPQFIFQYYREEENGRGNFPPRFSGLQFPNYSSELNVNALELDDSALYLCATSAVRNTEAFFGQGTRLTVV.

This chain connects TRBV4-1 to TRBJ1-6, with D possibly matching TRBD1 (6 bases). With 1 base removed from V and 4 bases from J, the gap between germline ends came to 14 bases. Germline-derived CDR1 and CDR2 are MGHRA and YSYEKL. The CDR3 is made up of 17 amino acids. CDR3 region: CASSQGLGTNYNSPLHF. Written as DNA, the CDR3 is TGCGCCAGCAGCCAAGGTCTTGGGACAAATTATAATTCACCCCTCCACTTT.